The source of this T cell receptor beta chain is a study of regulatory T cells in long-lasting Graves disease. Germline V gene sequence: CDR1 LNHDA, CDR2 SQIVND (reference sequence). Trimming took 5 bases from V and 5 from J, leaving 15 bases between them. This CDR3 is 14 amino acids long. CDR3 regions were amplified by Arm-PCR using iRepertoire HTBI primers to build TCR beta libraries. In the study's own analysis: Identification of gene segments yielded 60 or so TRBV and about 14 TRBJ across samples. TCRdb processed the multiplex PCR reads anew with MiXCR; each CDR3 protein has one entry. It is TCRdb's table, rather than the study itself, that gives the V and J calls and clone size. Of 620,000 or so distinct CDR3 sequences listed, 15% to 20% are singletons. As concerns this clonotype: Its antigen remains unknown.

Time point noted: newly diagnosed GD, antithyroid drugs for less than 3 months. PBMC RNA was the source of the TCR library. General study findings and limits: Thyroid tissue was not sampled; only peripheral blood was.

This sample was also put to use in a study of T cells in Graves' hyperthyroidism and ophthalmopathy.

Sequences were derived from peripheral blood mononuclear cells (PBMCs), sampled at new diagnosis, from a patient treated with antithyroid drugs. This receptor was taken from a woman aged 25-40 years with Graves disease. The chain employs TRBV19 and TRBJ2-5; D possibly corresponds to TRBD1 (7 bases). CDR3 sequence (DNA): TGTGCCAGTAGTGGAGGGGGCAACGGGGAGACCCAGTACTTC. This translates into CASSGGGNGETQYF.